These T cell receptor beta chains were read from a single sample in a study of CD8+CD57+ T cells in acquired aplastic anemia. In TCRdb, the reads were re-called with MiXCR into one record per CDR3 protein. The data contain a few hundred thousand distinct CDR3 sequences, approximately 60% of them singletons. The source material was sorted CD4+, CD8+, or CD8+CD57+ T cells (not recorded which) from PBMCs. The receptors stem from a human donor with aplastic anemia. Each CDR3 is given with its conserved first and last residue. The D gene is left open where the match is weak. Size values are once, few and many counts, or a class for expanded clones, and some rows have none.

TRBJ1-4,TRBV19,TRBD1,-,CASSTRDSLNEKLFF,TGTGCCAGTAGTACCCGGGACAGTCTTAATGAAAAACTGTTTTTT
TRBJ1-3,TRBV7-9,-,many,CASSLRQDGNTIYF,TGTGCCAGCAGCCTTCGACAGGATGGAAACACCATATATTTT
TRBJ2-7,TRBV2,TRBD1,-,CASSEDRGVEQYF,TGTGCCAGCAGTGAGGACAGGGGGGTTGAGCAGTACTTC
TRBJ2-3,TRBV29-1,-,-,CSVERTDTQYF,TGCAGCGTTGAACGCACAGATACGCAGTATTTT
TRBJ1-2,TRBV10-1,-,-,CASRGGQVPYGYTF,TGCGCCAGCAGGGGGGGGCAGGTACCATATGGCTACACCTTC
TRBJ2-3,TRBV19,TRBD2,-,CASSQEVGSGLAGADTQYF,TGTGCCAGCAGCCAAGAAGTGGGTTCGGGACTAGCGGGAGCAGATACGCAGTATTTT
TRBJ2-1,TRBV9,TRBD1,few,CASSAPGQGGNEQFF,TGTGCCAGCAGCGCTCCGGGACAGGGAGGGAATGAGCAGTTCTTC
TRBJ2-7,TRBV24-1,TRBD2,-,CATSDPGLAGGPTSYEQYF,TGTGCCACCAGTGATCCCGGACTAGCGGGAGGGCCTACCTCCTACGAGCAGTACTTC
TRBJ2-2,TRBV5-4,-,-,CASSLVDRELFF,TGTGCCAGCAGCTTGGTAGACAGGGAGCTGTTTTTT
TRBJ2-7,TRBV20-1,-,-,CSASGDSNYEQYF,TGCAGTGCTAGCGGGGACTCCAACTACGAGCAGTACTTC
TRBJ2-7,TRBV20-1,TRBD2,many,CSARDASGRAAYF,TGCAGTGCTAGAGATGCTAGCGGGAGGGCCGCGTACTTC
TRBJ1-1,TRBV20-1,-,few,CSADPRGTEAFF,TGCAGTGCGGATCCTAGGGGCACTGAAGCTTTCTTT
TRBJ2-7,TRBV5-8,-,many,CASSLGGAQSYEQYF,TGTGCCAGCAGCTTGGGGGGGGCGCAGTCCTACGAGCAGTACTTC
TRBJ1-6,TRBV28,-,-,CASGTTDSPLHF,TGTGCCTCCGGGACAACGGATTCACCCCTCCATTTT
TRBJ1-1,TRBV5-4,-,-,CASSLDPAGTEAFF,TGTGCCAGCAGCTTGGATCCCGCGGGGACTGAAGCTTTCTTT
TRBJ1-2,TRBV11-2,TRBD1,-,CASSFTWESGGDYGYTF,TGTGCCAGCAGCTTCACCTGGGAGTCAGGGGGAGATTATGGGTACACCTTC
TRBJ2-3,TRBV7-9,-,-,CASSPRLTAATDTQYF,TGTGCCAGCAGCCCACGACTAACAGCGGCCACCGATACGCAGTATTTT
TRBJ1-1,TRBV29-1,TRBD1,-,CSVAGQGIGNTEAFF,TGCAGCGTTGCTGGACAGGGCATCGGGAACACTGAAGCTTTCTTT
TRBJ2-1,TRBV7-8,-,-,CASSSDTLPNEQFF,TGTGCTAGCAGCTCCGACACGTTGCCCAATGAGCAGTTCTTC
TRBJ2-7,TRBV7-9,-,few,CASSLPNTLEYF,TGTGCCAGCAGCTTACCGAACACGCTGGAATACTTC
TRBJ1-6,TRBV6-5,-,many,CASSYSAGSDNSPLHF,TGTGCCAGCAGTTACTCGGCGGGGAGTGATAATTCACCCCTCCACTTT
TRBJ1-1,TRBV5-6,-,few,CASSLGDGAFF,TGTGCCAGCAGCTTGGGGGATGGAGCTTTCTTT
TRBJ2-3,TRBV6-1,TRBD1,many,CASRSLGLGGREYF,TGTGCCAGCAGAAGCCTCGGTCTAGGGGGCCGGGAGTATTTT
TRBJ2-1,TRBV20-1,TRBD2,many,CSATTPTSGRVNEQFF,TGCAGTGCTACAACACCAACTAGCGGGAGGGTCAATGAGCAGTTCTTC